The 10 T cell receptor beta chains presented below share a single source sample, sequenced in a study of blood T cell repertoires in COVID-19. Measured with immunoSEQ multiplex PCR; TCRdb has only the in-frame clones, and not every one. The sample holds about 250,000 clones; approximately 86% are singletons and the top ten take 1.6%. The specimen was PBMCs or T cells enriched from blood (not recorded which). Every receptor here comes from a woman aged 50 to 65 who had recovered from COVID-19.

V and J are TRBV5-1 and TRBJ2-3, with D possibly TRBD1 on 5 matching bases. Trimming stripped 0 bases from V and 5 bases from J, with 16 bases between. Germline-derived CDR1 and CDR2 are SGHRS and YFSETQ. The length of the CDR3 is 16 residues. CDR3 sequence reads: CASSLEVGPPEDTQYF. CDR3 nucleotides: TGCGCCAGCAGCTTGGAAGTGGGGCCCCCGGAAGATACGCAGTATTTT.

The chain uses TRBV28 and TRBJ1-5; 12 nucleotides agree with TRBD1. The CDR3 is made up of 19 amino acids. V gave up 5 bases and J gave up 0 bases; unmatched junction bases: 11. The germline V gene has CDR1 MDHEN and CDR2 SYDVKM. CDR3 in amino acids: CASSTFWDRGPNSNQPQHF. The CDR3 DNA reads TGTGCCAGCAGTACCTTTTGGGACAGGGGGCCGAATAGCAATCAGCCCCAGCATTTT. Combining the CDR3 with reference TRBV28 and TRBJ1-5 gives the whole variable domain DVKVTQSSRYLVKRTGEKVFLECVQDMDHENMFWYRQDPGLGLRLIYFSYDVKMKEKGDIPEGYSVSREKKERFSLILESASTNQTSMYLCASSTFWDRGPNSNQPQHFGDGTRLSIL.

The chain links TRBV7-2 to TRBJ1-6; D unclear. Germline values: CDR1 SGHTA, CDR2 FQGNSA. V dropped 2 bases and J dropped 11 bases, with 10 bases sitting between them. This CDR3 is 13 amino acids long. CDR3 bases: TGTGCCAGCAGCTTACGGGGTACGACACCCCTCCACTTT. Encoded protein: CASSLRGTTPLHF.

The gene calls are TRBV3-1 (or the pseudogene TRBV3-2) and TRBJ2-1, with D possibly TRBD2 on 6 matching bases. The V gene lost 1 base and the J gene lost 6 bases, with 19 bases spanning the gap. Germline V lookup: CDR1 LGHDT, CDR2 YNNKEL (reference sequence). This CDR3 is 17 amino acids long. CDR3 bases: TGTGCCAGCAGCCAAGTTGTCCGGGACTCCACTTTCAATGAGCAGTTCTTC. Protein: CASSQVVRDSTFNEQFF.

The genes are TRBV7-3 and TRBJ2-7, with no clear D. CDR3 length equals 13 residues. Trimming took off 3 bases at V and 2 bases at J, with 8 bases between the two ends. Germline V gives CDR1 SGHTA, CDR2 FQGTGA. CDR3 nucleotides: TGTGCCAGCAGCTTGGCCAGCGCCTACGAGCAGTACTTC. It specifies CASSLASAYEQYF. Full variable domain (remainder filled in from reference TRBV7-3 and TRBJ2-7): GAGVSQTPSNKVTEKGKYVELRCDPISGHTALYWYRQSLGQGPEFLIYFQGTGAADDSGLPNDRFFAVRPEGSVSTLKIQRTERGDSAVYLCASSLASAYEQYFGPGTRLTVT.

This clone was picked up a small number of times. In DNA, the CDR3 is TGCGCCAGCTACGACAGTGCAACTAATGAAAAACTGTTTTTT. Its protein product is CASYDSATNEKLFF. The rearrangement links TRBV10-2 to TRBJ1-4; maybe TRBD1 (5 bases). CDR1 is WSHSY and CDR2 is SAAADI in the germline V gene. Between the trimmed V and J ends, which lost 8 bases and 0 bases, there was a span of 10 bases. The CDR3 has 14 residues.

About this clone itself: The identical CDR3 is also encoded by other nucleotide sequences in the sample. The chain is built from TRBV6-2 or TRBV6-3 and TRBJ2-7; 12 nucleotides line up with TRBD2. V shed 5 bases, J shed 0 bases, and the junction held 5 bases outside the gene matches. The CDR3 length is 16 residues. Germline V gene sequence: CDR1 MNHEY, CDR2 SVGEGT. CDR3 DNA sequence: TGTGCCAGCAGTCCCCAGACTAGCGGGAGCTCCTACGAGCAGTACTTC. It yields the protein CASSPQTSGSSYEQYF.

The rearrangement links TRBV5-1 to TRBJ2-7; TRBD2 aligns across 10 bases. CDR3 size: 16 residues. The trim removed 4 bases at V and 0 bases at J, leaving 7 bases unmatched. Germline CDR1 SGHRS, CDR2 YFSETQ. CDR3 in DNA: TGCGCCAGCAGCCAGACGACTAGCGGGTTCTCCTACGAGCAGTACTTC. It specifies CASSQTTSGFSYEQYF.

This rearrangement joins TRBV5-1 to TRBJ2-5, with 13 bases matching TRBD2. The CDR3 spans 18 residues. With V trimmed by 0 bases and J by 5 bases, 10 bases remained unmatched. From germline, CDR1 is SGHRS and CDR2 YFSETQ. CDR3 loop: CASSLASGLAGVGETQYF. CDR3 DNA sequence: TGCGCCAGCAGCTTGGCTTCCGGACTAGCGGGAGTGGGGGAGACCCAGTACTTC.

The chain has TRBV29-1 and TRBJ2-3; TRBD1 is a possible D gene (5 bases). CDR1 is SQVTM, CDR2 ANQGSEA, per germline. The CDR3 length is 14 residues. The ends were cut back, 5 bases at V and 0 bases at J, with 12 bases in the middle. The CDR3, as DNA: TGCAGCGTTAAAAGACAGACTAGCACAGATACGCAGTATTTT. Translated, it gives CSVKRQTSTDTQYF.